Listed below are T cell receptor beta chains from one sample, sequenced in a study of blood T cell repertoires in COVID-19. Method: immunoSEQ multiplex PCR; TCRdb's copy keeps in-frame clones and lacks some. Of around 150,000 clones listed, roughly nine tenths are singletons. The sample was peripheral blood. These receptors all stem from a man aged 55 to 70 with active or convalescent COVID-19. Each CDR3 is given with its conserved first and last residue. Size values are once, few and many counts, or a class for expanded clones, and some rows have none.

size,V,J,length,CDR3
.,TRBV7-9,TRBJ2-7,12,CASSYQYYEQYF
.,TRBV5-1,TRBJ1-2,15,CASSFEPGVGDGYTF
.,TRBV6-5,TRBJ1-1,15,CASSYSTGQGERAFF
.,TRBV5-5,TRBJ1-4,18,CASSLWAGQGVLGEKLFF
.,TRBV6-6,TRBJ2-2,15,CASRPGQGVAGELFF
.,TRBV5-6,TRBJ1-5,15,CASSLRGYSNQPQHF
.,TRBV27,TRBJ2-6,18,CASSLISMRHSGANVLTF
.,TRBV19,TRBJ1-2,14,CASSIVGVNYGYTF
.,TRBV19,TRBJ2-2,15,CASHPGQALTGELFF
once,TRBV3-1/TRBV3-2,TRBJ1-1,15,CASSQRQRERTEAFF